These T cell receptor beta chains were read from a single sample in a study of blood T cells in healthy people across ages. TCRdb re-called the 5' RACE reads through MiXCR, storing one row per CDR3 protein. The sample consists of about 700,000 distinct CDR3 sequences, about 34% of them appearing once. The sequenced sample consisted of blood. These receptor sequences come from an elderly woman in good health. Each CDR3 is given with its conserved first and last residue. Fields, in order: clone size, V gene, J gene, D gene, CDR3 DNA, CDR3 protein. A D gene is named only where the DNA matches it firmly. Clone size is not always given. Where it is, it says once, few, many or a class for expanded clones.

many	TRBV21-1	TRBJ2-7	NA	TGTGCCGCCCCGGGACAGAAGGTCCCCTACGAGCAGTACTTC	CAAPGQKVPYEQYF
NA	TRBV5-5	TRBJ1-2	NA	TGTGCCAGCAGCTGGGACCTATATGGCTACACCTTC	CASSWDLYGYTF
NA	TRBV28	TRBJ2-1	NA	TGTGCCAGCAGTTTCGGAACGCCTGCCTTACCCTCCTACAATGAGCAGTTCTTC	CASSFGTPALPSYNEQFF
many	TRBV7-2	TRBJ2-3	TRBD2	TGTGCCAGCAGCTTAACTAGCGGGGGGGCCCCAGATACGCAGTATTTT	CASSLTSGGAPDTQYF
NA	TRBV2	TRBJ2-6	TRBD1	TGTACCAGCAGTGTCGGGGACGGGACAGGGCTAAGGGCTGGGGCCGACGTCCTGACTTTC	CTSSVGDGTGLRAGADVLTF
NA	TRBV20-1	TRBJ2-2	NA	TGCAGTGCTAATTCAGCGAACACCGGGGAGCTGTTTTTT	CSANSANTGELFF
NA	TRBV7-9	TRBJ1-1	TRBD1	TGTGCCAGCAGCTTGGGACAGGGGGTAAGGTACACTGAAGCTTTCTTT	CASSLGQGVRYTEAFF
many	TRBV6-2/TRBV6-3	TRBJ2-1	TRBD1	TGTGCCAGCACTACCGGACAGGGACTGATCTCCTACAATGAGCAGTTCTTC	CASTTGQGLISYNEQFF
NA	TRBV6-5	TRBJ2-7	NA	TGTGCCAGCAATAAGGACCGAACCTCCTACGAGCAGTACTTC	CASNKDRTSYEQYF
NA	TRBV15	TRBJ2-1	TRBD2	TGTGCCACCAGCAGGGGCCCTCTAGCGGATGAGCAGTTCTTC	CATSRGPLADEQFF
many	TRBV3-1	TRBJ2-5	TRBD1	TGTGCCAGCCAGGGGGCAGAGACCCAGTACTTC	CASQGAETQYF
NA	TRBV19	TRBJ1-1	TRBD1	TGTGCCAGTACCCGTGCCGGGACAGGGGCTAAGAACACTGAAGCTTTCTTT	CASTRAGTGAKNTEAFF
few	TRBV2	TRBJ2-1	TRBD2	TGTGCCAGCAGCCCTGGGACTAGCGGGAGATTCCCCTACAATGAGCAGTTCTTC	CASSPGTSGRFPYNEQFF
NA	TRBV7-7	TRBJ2-7	TRBD1	TGTGCCAGCAGTTTAAGTCCGGGACAGGGCTACAATGAGCAGTACTTC	CASSLSPGQGYNEQYF
many	TRBV7-2	TRBJ2-7	NA	TGTGCCAGCAGCTTAGTGGTATTCGGCTACGAGCAGTACTTC	CASSLVVFGYEQYF
many	TRBV27	TRBJ2-7	NA	TGTGCCAGCAGTTTTGGACAGCTTTACGAGCAGTACTTC	CASSFGQLYEQYF
NA	TRBV7-2	TRBJ2-1	NA	TGTGCCAGCAGCTTAAGGGACGGCCGATCGAGCTCCTACAATGAGCAGTTCTTC	CASSLRDGRSSSYNEQFF